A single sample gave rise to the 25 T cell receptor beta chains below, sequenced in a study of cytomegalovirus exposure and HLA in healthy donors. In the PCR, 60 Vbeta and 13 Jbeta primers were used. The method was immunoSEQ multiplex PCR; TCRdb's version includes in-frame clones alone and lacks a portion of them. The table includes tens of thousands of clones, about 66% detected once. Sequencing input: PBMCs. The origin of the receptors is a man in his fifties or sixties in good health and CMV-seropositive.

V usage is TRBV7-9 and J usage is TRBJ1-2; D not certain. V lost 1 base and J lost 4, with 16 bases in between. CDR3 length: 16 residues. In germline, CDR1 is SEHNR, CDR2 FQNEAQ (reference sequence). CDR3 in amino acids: CASSLVGGPISYGYTF. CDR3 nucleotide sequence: TGTGCCAGCAGCTTAGTAGGCGGTCCTATATCCTATGGCTACACCTTC.

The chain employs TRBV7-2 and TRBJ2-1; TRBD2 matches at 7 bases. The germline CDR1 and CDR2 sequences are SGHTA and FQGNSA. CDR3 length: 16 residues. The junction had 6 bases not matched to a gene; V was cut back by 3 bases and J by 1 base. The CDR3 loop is CASSLRLAKSYNEQFF. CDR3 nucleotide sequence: TGTGCCAGCAGCTTGAGACTAGCTAAATCCTACAATGAGCAGTTCTTC. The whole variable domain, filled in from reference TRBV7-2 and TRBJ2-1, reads GAGVSQSPSNKVTEKGKDVELRCDPISGHTALYWYRQSLGQGLEFLIYFQGNSAPDKSGLPSDRFSAERTGGSVSTLTIQRTQQEDSAVYLCASSLRLAKSYNEQFFGPGTRLTVL.

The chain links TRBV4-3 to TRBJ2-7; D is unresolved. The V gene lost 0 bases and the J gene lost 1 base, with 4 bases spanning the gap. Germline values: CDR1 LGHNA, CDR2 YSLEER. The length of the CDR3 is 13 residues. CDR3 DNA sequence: TGCGCCAGCAGCCAAGAGCGGTCCTACGAGCAGTACTTC. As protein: CASSQERSYEQYF.

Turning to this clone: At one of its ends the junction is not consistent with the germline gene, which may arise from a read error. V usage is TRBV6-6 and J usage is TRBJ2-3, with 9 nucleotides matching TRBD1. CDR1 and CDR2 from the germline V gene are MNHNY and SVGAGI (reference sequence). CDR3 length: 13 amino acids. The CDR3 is CASSGTGRNPGHF. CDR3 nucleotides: TGTGCCAGCTCCGGGACAGGGAGAAATCCGGGTCATTTT.

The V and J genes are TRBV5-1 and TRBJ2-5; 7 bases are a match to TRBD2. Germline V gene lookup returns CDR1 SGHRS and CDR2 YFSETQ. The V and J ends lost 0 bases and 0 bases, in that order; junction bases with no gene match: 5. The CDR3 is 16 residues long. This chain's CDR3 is CASSLGLADNQETQYF. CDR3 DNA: TGCGCCAGCAGCTTGGGCCTAGCGGACAACCAAGAGACCCAGTACTTC.

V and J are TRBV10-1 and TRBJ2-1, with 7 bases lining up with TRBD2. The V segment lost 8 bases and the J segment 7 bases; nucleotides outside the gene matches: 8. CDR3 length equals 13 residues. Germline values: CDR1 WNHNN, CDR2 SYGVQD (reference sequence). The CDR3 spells CASRPSGGNEQFF. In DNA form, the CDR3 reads TGCGCCAGCCGGCCTAGCGGAGGAAATGAGCAGTTCTTC.

The CDR3: CASSYSGLYYGYTF. In DNA form, the CDR3 reads TGTGCCAGCAGTTACTCGGGACTATACTATGGCTACACCTTC. The V and J genes are TRBV6-5 and TRBJ1-2; D is possibly TRBD1 (5 bases). Trimming cost V 0 bases and J 3 bases, with 8 bases left between them. The V gene's germline CDR1 is MNHEY and CDR2 SVGAGI. The CDR3 is made up of 14 amino acids.

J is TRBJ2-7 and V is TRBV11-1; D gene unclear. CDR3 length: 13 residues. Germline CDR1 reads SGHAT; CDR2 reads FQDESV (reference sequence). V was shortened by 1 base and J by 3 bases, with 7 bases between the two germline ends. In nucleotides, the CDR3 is TGTGCCAGCAGCTTAGATGGCAGCTACGAGCAGTACTTC. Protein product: CASSLDGSYEQYF.

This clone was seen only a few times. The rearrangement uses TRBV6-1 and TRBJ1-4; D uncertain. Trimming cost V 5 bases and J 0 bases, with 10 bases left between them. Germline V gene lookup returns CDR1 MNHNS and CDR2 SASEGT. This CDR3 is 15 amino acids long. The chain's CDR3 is CASSQQRSTNEKLFF. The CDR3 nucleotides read TGTGCCAGCAGTCAACAGAGATCAACTAATGAAAAACTGTTTTTT.

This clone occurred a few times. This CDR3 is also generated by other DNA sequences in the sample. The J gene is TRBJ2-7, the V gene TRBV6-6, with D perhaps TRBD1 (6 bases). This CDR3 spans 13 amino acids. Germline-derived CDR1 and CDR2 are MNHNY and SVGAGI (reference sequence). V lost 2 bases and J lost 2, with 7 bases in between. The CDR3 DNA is TGTGCCAGCAGTTACAGGACAGCCTACGAGCAGTACTTC. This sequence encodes CASSYRTAYEQYF.

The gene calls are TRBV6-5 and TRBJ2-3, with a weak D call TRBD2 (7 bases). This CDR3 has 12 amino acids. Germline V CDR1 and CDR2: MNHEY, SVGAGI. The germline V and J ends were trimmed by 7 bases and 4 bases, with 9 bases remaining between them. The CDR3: CASMGGPDTQYF. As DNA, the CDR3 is TGTGCCAGCATGGGGGGGCCAGATACGCAGTATTTT.

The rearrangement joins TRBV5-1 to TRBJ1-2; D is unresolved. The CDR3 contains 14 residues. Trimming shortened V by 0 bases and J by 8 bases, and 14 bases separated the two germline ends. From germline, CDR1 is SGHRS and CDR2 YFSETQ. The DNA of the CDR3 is TGCGCCAGCAGCTTGGGGGCAGGCAGTTCGGGCTACACCTTC. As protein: CASSLGAGSSGYTF.

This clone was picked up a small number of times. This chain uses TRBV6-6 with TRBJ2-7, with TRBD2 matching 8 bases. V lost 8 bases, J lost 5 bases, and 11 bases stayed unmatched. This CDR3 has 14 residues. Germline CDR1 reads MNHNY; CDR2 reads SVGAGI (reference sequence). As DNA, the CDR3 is TGTGCCAGCTCTACCGGGACTAGTCGTAACGAGCAGTACTTC. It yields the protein CASSTGTSRNEQYF.

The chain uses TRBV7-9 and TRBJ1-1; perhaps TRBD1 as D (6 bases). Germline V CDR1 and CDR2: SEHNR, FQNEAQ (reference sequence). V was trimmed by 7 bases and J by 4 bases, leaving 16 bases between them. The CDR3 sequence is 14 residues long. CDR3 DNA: TGTGCCAGCACCATGCTACAGGGAAGCACTGAAGCTTTCTTT. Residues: CASTMLQGSTEAFF.

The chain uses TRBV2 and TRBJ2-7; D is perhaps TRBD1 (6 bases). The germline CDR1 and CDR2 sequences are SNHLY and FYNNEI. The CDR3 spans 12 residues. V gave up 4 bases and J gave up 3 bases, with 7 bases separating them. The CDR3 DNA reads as TGTGCCAGCAGTGTAGGGGGCTACGAGCAGTACTTC. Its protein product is CASSVGGYEQYF. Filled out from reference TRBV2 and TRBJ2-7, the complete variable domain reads EPEVTQTPSHQVTQMGQEVILRCVPISNHLYFYWYRQILGQKVEFLVSFYNNEISEKSEIFDDQFSVERPDGSNFTLKIRSTKLEDSAMYFCASSVGGYEQYFGPGTRLTVT.

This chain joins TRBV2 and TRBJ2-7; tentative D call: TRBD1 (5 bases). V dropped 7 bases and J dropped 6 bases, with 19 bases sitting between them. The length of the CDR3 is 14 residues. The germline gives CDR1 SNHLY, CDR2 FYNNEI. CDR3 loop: CASTSGQGITEQYF. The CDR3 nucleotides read TGTGCCAGCACCTCAGGGCAAGGGATTACCGAGCAGTACTTC.

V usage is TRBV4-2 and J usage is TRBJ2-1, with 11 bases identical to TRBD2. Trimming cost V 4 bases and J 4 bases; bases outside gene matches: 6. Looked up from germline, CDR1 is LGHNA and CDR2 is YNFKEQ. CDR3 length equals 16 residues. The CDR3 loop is CASSPVIAGGYNEQFF. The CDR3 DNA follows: TGTGCCAGCAGCCCGGTTATAGCGGGGGGGTACAATGAGCAGTTCTTC.

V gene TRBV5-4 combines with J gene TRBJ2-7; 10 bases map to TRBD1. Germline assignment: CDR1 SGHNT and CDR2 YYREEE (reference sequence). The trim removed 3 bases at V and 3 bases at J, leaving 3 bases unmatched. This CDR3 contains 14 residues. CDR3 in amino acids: CASSYGQGDYEQYF. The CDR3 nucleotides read TGTGCCAGCAGCTACGGACAGGGGGACTACGAGCAGTACTTC.

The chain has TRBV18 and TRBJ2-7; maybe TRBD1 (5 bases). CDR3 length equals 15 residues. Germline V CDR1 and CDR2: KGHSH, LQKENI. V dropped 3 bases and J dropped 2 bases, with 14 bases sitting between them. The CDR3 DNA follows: TGTGCCAGCTCACCTCCACGGACACAGACCTACGAGCAGTACTTC. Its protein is CASSPPRTQTYEQYF.

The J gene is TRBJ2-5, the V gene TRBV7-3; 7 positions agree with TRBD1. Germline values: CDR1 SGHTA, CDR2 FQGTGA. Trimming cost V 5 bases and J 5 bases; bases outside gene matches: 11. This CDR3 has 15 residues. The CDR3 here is CASSPSGGRLETQYF. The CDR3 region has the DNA TGTGCCAGCAGCCCCTCAGGGGGTCGGCTTGAGACCCAGTACTTC.

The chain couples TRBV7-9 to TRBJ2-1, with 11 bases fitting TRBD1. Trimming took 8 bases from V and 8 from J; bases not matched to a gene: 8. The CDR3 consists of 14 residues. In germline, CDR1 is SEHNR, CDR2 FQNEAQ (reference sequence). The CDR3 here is CASVRTGGSDEQFF. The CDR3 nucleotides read TGTGCCAGCGTCCGGACAGGGGGCTCGGATGAGCAGTTCTTC.

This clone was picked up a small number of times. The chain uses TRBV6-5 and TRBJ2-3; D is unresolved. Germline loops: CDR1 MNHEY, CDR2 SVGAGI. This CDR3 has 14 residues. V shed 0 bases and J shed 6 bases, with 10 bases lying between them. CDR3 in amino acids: CASSYSIFGDTQYF. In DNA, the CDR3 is TGTGCCAGCAGTTACTCGATTTTCGGGGATACGCAGTATTTT.

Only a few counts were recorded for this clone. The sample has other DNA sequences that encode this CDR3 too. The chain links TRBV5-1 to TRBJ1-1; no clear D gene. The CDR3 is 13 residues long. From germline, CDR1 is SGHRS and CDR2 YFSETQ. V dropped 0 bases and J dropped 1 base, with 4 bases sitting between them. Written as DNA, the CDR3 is TGCGCCAGCAGCTTGGCAGGGAACACTGAAGCTTTCTTT. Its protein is CASSLAGNTEAFF.

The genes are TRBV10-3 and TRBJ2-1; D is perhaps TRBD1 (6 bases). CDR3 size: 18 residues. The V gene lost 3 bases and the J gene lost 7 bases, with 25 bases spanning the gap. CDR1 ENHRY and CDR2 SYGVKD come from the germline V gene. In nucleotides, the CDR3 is TGTGCCATCAGTGAACGAGGGGGTCGATCCCCCAGCTTGAATGAGCAGTTCTTC. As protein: CAISERGGRSPSLNEQFF.

CDR3 nucleotide sequence: TGTGCCAGTAGTATCTCGGGGTCTTCGGGTCAGCCCCAGCATTTT. Its protein product is CASSISGSSGQPQHF. This sequence joins TRBV19 and TRBJ1-5; D gene ambiguous. This CDR3 is built from 15 residues. Germline CDR1 and CDR2: LNHDA and SQIVND (reference sequence). Trimming took off 3 bases at V and 6 bases at J, with 15 bases between the two ends.